Each of the 25 T cell receptor beta chains below was sequenced from the same sample in a study of blood T cell repertoires in COVID-19. Profiled with immunoSEQ multiplex PCR; TCRdb holds only in-frame clones, not every one. The repertoire has hundreds of thousands of clones, 80% of them found once; the top ten carry 4.3%. Sequencing was performed on PBMCs or T cells enriched from blood (not recorded which). All receptors derive from a man under 40 with acute COVID-19.

V and J are TRBV18 and TRBJ2-7; D unresolved. The CDR3 has 13 amino acids. With 6 bases removed from V and 3 bases from J, the gap between germline ends came to 12 bases. Germline CDR1 is KGHSH and CDR2 is LQKENI. The CDR3 loop is CASSLSLNYEQYF. The CDR3, as DNA: TGTGCCAGCTCGCTATCACTTAACTACGAGCAGTACTTC.

V usage is TRBV28 and J usage is TRBJ2-3; D not certain. There are 13 residues in the CDR3. V was shortened by 6 bases and J by 3 bases, with 10 bases between the two germline ends. Germline assignment: CDR1 MDHEN and CDR2 SYDVKM. CDR3 in DNA: TGTGCCAGCAGGTCCCCCACTACAGATACGCAGTATTTT. This encodes CASRSPTTDTQYF.

The chain is built from TRBV19 and TRBJ1-3; D is ambiguous. The germline V and J ends were trimmed by 5 bases and 4 bases, with 6 bases remaining between them. Germline values: CDR1 LNHDA, CDR2 SQIVND (reference sequence). The CDR3 is 12 residues long. The CDR3, as DNA: TGTGCCAGTAGTTTGGAGGGAAACACCATATATTTT. Its translation is CASSLEGNTIYF.

This clone was recorded once. The chain links TRBV7-9 to TRBJ1-1, with TRBD1 identical over 8 bases. Germline V CDR1 and CDR2: SEHNR, FQNEAQ (reference sequence). The V segment lost 0 bases and the J segment 4 bases; nucleotides outside the gene matches: 10. The CDR3 is 17 residues long. The CDR3 protein is CASSLARAGGPGTEAFF. As DNA, the CDR3 is TGTGCCAGCAGCTTAGCGCGGGCAGGGGGCCCGGGCACTGAAGCTTTCTTT.

J is TRBJ2-5 and V is TRBV7-9; D is possibly TRBD2 (5 bases). CDR1 and CDR2 from the germline V gene are SEHNR and FQNEAQ (reference sequence). CDR3 length: 13 residues. Trimming left V 0 bases short and J 7 bases short, with 9 bases between. CDR3: CASSLAGLGTQYF. The CDR3 DNA is TGTGCCAGCAGCTTAGCCGGACTGGGGACCCAGTACTTC.

The chain couples TRBV5-5 to TRBJ2-3; a weak D match, TRBD2 (6 bases). The CDR3 sequence is 16 residues long. The germline V gene encodes CDR1 SGHKS and CDR2 YYEKEE (reference sequence). V lost 5 bases to trimming and J lost 0 bases, with 16 bases between them. CDR3 residues: CASRPGAGGSTDTQYF. The CDR3, as DNA: TGTGCCAGCAGGCCCGGTGCCGGGGGTAGCACAGATACGCAGTATTTT.

The chain carries TRBV18 and TRBJ2-2; 8 bases are shared with TRBD2. The CDR3 has 16 amino acids. V lost 2 bases, J lost 4 bases, and 6 bases stayed unmatched. From germline, CDR1 is KGHSH and CDR2 LQKENI. The CDR3 nucleotides read TGTGCCAGCTCACCATTTACTAGCGGAATCACCGGGGAGCTGTTTTTT. Its translation is CASSPFTSGITGELFF.

The chain carries TRBV12-3 or TRBV12-4 and TRBJ1-1; D ambiguous. V dropped 4 bases and J dropped 4 bases, with 10 bases sitting between them. The CDR3 sequence is 13 residues long. The CDR3 coding sequence is TGTGCCAGCAGTTACCTTAAGAGCACTGAAGCTTTCTTT. It encodes CASSYLKSTEAFF.

The rearrangement links TRBV6-1 to TRBJ2-5; possible D gene TRBD2, 7 bases. Trimming cost V 0 bases and J 5 bases, with 13 bases left between them. Germline V gene sequence: CDR1 MNHNS, CDR2 SASEGT. The CDR3 spans 15 residues. The CDR3 sequence is CASSEAPGGMETQYF. The CDR3 DNA sequence: TGTGCCAGCAGTGAAGCGCCGGGGGGCATGGAGACCCAGTACTTC.

J is TRBJ2-1 and V is TRBV6-5, with TRBD2 matching over 10 bases. There are 15 residues in the CDR3. Trimming at V came to 6 bases and at J to 3 bases, leaving 5 bases not matched to a gene. Germline V CDR1 and CDR2: MNHEY, SVGAGI. In nucleotides, the CDR3 is TGTGCCAGCAGCCTTATAGCGGGGGGCTACAATGAGCAGTTCTTC. It translates to CASSLIAGGYNEQFF.

The gene calls are TRBV2 and TRBJ1-6, with D possibly matching TRBD1 (6 bases). V was trimmed by 0 bases and J by 4 bases, leaving 7 bases between them. This CDR3 comprises 15 residues. CDR1 is SNHLY and CDR2 is FYNNEI in the germline V gene. This CDR3 is CASSEARGYNSPLHF. The CDR3 nucleotides are TGTGCCAGCAGTGAAGCCAGGGGATATAATTCACCCCTCCACTTT.

V usage is TRBV5-5 and J usage is TRBJ1-1, with D uncertain. Trimming removed 0 bases at V and 6 bases at J, with 12 bases between. The V gene's germline CDR1 is SGHKS and CDR2 YYEKEE (reference sequence). The CDR3 runs to 14 residues. CDR3 bases: TGTGCCAGCAGCTTGGGCCCTACTAACGCTGAAGCTTTCTTT. Encoded protein: CASSLGPTNAEAFF.

This chain joins TRBV5-4 and TRBJ1-1; D may be TRBD1 (6 bases). CDR1 SGHNT and CDR2 YYREEE come from the germline V gene (reference sequence). This CDR3 is built from 14 residues. V was trimmed by 1 base and J by 6 bases, leaving 13 bases between them. The CDR3 DNA reads TGTGCCAGCAGCTTGACCTTGGGGGCCGCTGAAGCTTTCTTT. It translates to CASSLTLGAAEAFF.

The chain couples TRBV5-6 to TRBJ2-1, with 10 bases lining up with TRBD1. This CDR3 has 16 amino acids. V shed 5 bases, J shed 2 bases, and the junction held 7 bases outside the gene matches. The germline V gene encodes CDR1 SGHDT and CDR2 YYEEEE. The CDR3 sequence is CASSSGTGDPYNEQFF. In DNA form, the CDR3 reads TGTGCCAGCAGTTCCGGGACAGGGGACCCCTACAATGAGCAGTTCTTC.

The gene calls are TRBV5-1 and TRBJ1-1; TRBD1 is a possible D gene (6 bases). The germline V gene has CDR1 SGHRS and CDR2 YFSETQ. The V and J ends lost 7 bases and 6 bases respectively, with 10 bases between them. The CDR3 loop spans 11 amino acids. The CDR3 coding sequence is TGCGCCAGCCAAGAGGGGGCTGAAGCTTTCTTT. This sequence encodes CASQEGAEAFF.

This clone was observed a handful of times. The chain links TRBV19 to TRBJ1-5; 9 bases line up with TRBD1. Unmatched junction bases numbered 9, after V lost 3 bases and J lost 6 bases. The CDR3 runs to 16 residues. Germline V gene sequence: CDR1 LNHDA, CDR2 SQIVND (reference sequence). CDR3 loop: CASSIPPGQGGQPQHF. In nucleotides, the CDR3 is TGTGCCAGTAGTATTCCACCGGGACAGGGAGGTCAGCCCCAGCATTTT.

The V and J genes are TRBV5-1 and TRBJ1-3; 7 bases align to TRBD1. Looked up from germline, CDR1 is SGHRS and CDR2 is YFSETQ. This CDR3 comprises 16 residues. Trimming took 1 base from V and 2 from J; bases not matched to a gene: 6. The CDR3 DNA follows: TGCGCCAGCAGCTTGAACACAGGGGTGGCTGGAAACACCATATATTTT. It yields the protein CASSLNTGVAGNTIYF.

This chain links TRBV19 with TRBJ1-5, with 10 positions matching TRBD1. The V segment lost 5 bases and the J segment 4 bases; nucleotides outside the gene matches: 11. CDR1 is LNHDA, CDR2 SQIVND, per germline (reference sequence). The CDR3 has 17 residues. The CDR3 DNA sequence: TGTGCCAGTAGTTCGAGGGACAGGGGCGGAGGGAATCAGCCCCAGCATTTT. Protein: CASSSRDRGGGNQPQHF. Variable domain in full (rest from reference TRBV19 and TRBJ1-5): DGGITQSPKYLFRKEGQNVTLSCEQNLNHDAMYWYRQDPGQGLRLIYYSQIVNDFQKGDIAEGYSVSREKKESFPLTVTSAQKNPTAFYLCASSSRDRGGGNQPQHFGDGTRLSIL.

V and J are TRBV11-2 and TRBJ1-1, with TRBD1 identical over 10 bases. After removal of 5 bases from V and 6 bases from J, the junction contained 9 bases not matched to a gene. Looked up from germline, CDR1 is SGHAT and CDR2 is FQNNGV. The CDR3 has 15 amino acids. The CDR3 DNA is TGTGCCAGCAGCCGGGACAGGGGCCAAGCGGCTGAAGCTTTCTTT. Its translation is CASSRDRGQAAEAFF.

This chain connects TRBV13 to TRBJ2-5, with a tentative D call TRBD2 (6 bases). The CDR3 spans 14 residues. V lost 3 bases to trimming and J lost 4 bases, with 12 bases between them. Germline lookup yields CDR1 PRHDT and CDR2 FYEKMQ (reference sequence). The CDR3 nucleotides read TGTGCCAGCAGCTTCCAGGCCGGGGGAGAGACCCAGTACTTC. This codes for CASSFQAGGETQYF.

The rearrangement links TRBV6-5 to TRBJ1-5; a possible D gene is TRBD1 (5 bases). Germline lookup yields CDR1 MNHEY and CDR2 SVGAGI. V lost 5 bases to trimming and J lost 7 bases, with 15 bases between them. CDR3 length equals 14 residues. The CDR3 bases are TGTGCCAGCAGTCCCCGGGGGGTCCCCCAGCCCCAGCATTTT. This codes for CASSPRGVPQPQHF.

V is TRBV7-3 and J is TRBJ1-3, with D perhaps TRBD1 (5 bases). The germline CDR1 and CDR2 sequences are SGHTA and FQGTGA. The CDR3 spans 14 residues. V lost 3 bases to trimming and J lost 1 base, with 7 bases between them. The CDR3 nucleotides are TGTGCCAGCAGCTTCCAGGGTTCTGGAAACACCATATATTTT. This codes for CASSFQGSGNTIYF.

In its sample, this clone was seen a few times. The rearrangement joins TRBV19 to TRBJ1-4, with 8 bases aligning to TRBD1. V shed 5 bases and J 12 bases; nucleotides not matched to a gene: 14. CDR3 length: 15 residues. Germline V gives CDR1 LNHDA, CDR2 SQIVND (reference sequence). Here the CDR3 reads CASSPRTGRPTELFF. The CDR3 bases are TGTGCCAGTAGTCCACGGACAGGGCGTCCGACGGAACTGTTTTTT.

The gene calls are TRBV2 and TRBJ1-5; D is perhaps TRBD1 (6 bases). The germline CDR1 and CDR2 sequences are SNHLY and FYNNEI. V lost 5 bases and J 4 bases, leaving 9 bases between the germline ends. The CDR3 runs 13 residues. The DNA of the CDR3 is TGTGCCAGCAGTCCCGGACAGAATCAGCCCCAGCATTTT. This sequence encodes CASSPGQNQPQHF.

CDR3 sequence reads: CASSHDDGVGGYTF. In DNA, the CDR3 is TGTGCCAGCAGCCACGACGACGGGGTAGGTGGCTACACCTTC. The J gene is TRBJ1-2, the V gene TRBV3-1 (or the pseudogene TRBV3-2), with D unclear. The CDR3 sequence is 14 residues long. Germline CDR1 and CDR2: LGHDT and YNNKEL (reference sequence). Trimming took off 3 bases at V and 7 bases at J, with 15 bases between the two ends.